This is a list of T cell receptor beta chains from one sample in a study of CD8+ T cells in alopecia areata. Assay used: immunoSEQ multiplex PCR; TCRdb lists only in-frame clones, some missing. The sample records fewer than 150,000 clones, 82% being singletons. Sequenced material: CD8+ T cells sorted from blood, taken at week 4, from a patient treated with tofacitinib. The source of these receptors is a human donor with alopecia areata. Each CDR3 is given without its conserved first and last residue. Fields, in order: J gene, V gene, CDR3 protein.

j_gene: TRBJ2-5
v_gene: TRBV6-6
CDR3aa: ASSSGQVQETQY

j_gene: TRBJ1-1
v_gene: TRBV27
CDR3aa: ASSSRLEDLNTEAF

j_gene: TRBJ2-3
v_gene: TRBV7-9
CDR3aa: ASIHRGLITDTQY

j_gene: TRBJ2-5
v_gene: TRBV7-9
CDR3aa: ASSPPGPKETQY

j_gene: TRBJ1-1
v_gene: TRBV6-6
CDR3aa: ASSIPEIRNTEAF

j_gene: TRBJ2-2
v_gene: TRBV5-6
CDR3aa: ASRPRGAERELF

j_gene: TRBJ2-6
v_gene: TRBV9
CDR3aa: ASSVLTGSSGANVLT

j_gene: TRBJ1-1
v_gene: TRBV19
CDR3aa: ATREEDLKNTEAF

j_gene: TRBJ2-1
v_gene: TRBV6-5
CDR3aa: ASSPTSGGADEQF

j_gene: TRBJ2-7
v_gene: TRBV21-1
CDR3aa: ARIKGETESSYEQY

j_gene: TRBJ2-5
v_gene: TRBV7-2
CDR3aa: ASSPWTDQETQY

j_gene: TRBJ2-3
v_gene: TRBV9
CDR3aa: ASSASGSNVDTQY

j_gene: TRBJ2-7
v_gene: TRBV4-1
CDR3aa: ASRQILAGGSYEQY

j_gene: TRBJ2-7
v_gene: TRBV2
CDR3aa: ATGGYEQY

j_gene: TRBJ2-7
v_gene: TRBV5-4
CDR3aa: ASSLAPGASYEQY

j_gene: TRBJ2-7
v_gene: TRBV18
CDR3aa: ASSPGGGQDGWAYEQY

j_gene: TRBJ1-1
v_gene: TRBV7-6
CDR3aa: ASSGQGENTEAF

j_gene: NA
v_gene: TRBV29-1
CDR3aa: SVALGETGAYEQY

j_gene: TRBJ2-5
v_gene: TRBV4-2
CDR3aa: ASSQDLNSQETQY

j_gene: TRBJ2-1
v_gene: TRBV15
CDR3aa: ATSRDLGGESYNEQF

j_gene: TRBJ2-7
v_gene: TRBV11-2
CDR3aa: ASTDRANEQY

j_gene: TRBJ2-1
v_gene: TRBV7-9
CDR3aa: ASSLSGAPGAVGVNEQF

j_gene: TRBJ2-7
v_gene: TRBV6-6
CDR3aa: ASSYGLYEQY

j_gene: TRBJ1-1
v_gene: TRBV6-5
CDR3aa: ASGRGRGTEAF

j_gene: TRBJ2-4
v_gene: TRBV4-1
CDR3aa: ASSPKPDSSRNIQY

j_gene: TRBJ2-7
v_gene: TRBV4-1
CDR3aa: ASSQFEGMGSAHEQY

j_gene: TRBJ2-1
v_gene: TRBV13
CDR3aa: ASSPGSDNEQF

j_gene: TRBJ2-7
v_gene: TRBV30
CDR3aa: AWSSGTGAFEQY

j_gene: TRBJ1-1
v_gene: TRBV4-1
CDR3aa: ASSPRGGWVGDTEAF

j_gene: TRBJ1-1
v_gene: TRBV2
CDR3aa: ASSMGQVTEAF

j_gene: TRBJ2-4
v_gene: TRBV19
CDR3aa: ASSIDLGGAKNIQY

j_gene: TRBJ2-2
v_gene: TRBV2
CDR3aa: ASSEQRGLAGELF

j_gene: TRBJ2-7
v_gene: TRBV27
CDR3aa: ASSLSQGLYEQY

j_gene: TRBJ2-3
v_gene: TRBV27
CDR3aa: ASSVSGGASTDTQY

j_gene: TRBJ2-7
v_gene: TRBV7-9
CDR3aa: ASSLASGRREQY

j_gene: TRBJ2-7
v_gene: TRBV4-2
CDR3aa: ASSQESSGATYEQY

j_gene: TRBJ2-7
v_gene: TRBV19
CDR3aa: ASSPKTGYEQY

j_gene: TRBJ2-5
v_gene: TRBV7-9
CDR3aa: ASSREETQY

j_gene: TRBJ2-7
v_gene: TRBV7-2
CDR3aa: ANYWSGEQY

j_gene: TRBJ2-3
v_gene: TRBV4-3
CDR3aa: ASSQDRLAGDTDTQY

j_gene: TRBJ2-7
v_gene: TRBV2
CDR3aa: ASSGTAGQAYEQY

j_gene: TRBJ2-2
v_gene: TRBV7-9
CDR3aa: ASSLGVGANTGELF

j_gene: TRBJ2-7
v_gene: TRBV5-4
CDR3aa: ASSGAAGADYEQY

j_gene: TRBJ2-2
v_gene: TRBV2
CDR3aa: ASSDGTENTGELF

j_gene: TRBJ2-1
v_gene: TRBV7-7
CDR3aa: ASSPYSTGSNEQF

j_gene: TRBJ1-5
v_gene: TRBV27
CDR3aa: ASGGGRPQH

j_gene: TRBJ2-3
v_gene: TRBV4-3
CDR3aa: ASSLLSGPTDTQY

j_gene: TRBJ2-7
v_gene: TRBV27
CDR3aa: ASNEKGLGRSGLDEQY

j_gene: TRBJ1-1
v_gene: TRBV7-2
CDR3aa: ASSQGGSGTGWTEAF

j_gene: TRBJ2-1
v_gene: TRBV9
CDR3aa: ASSIAGADNEQF

j_gene: TRBJ2-1
v_gene: TRBV7-6
CDR3aa: ASSLGLAPTEEQF

j_gene: TRBJ2-1
v_gene: TRBV9
CDR3aa: ASSVVGVSYNEQF

j_gene: TRBJ2-2
v_gene: TRBV5-4
CDR3aa: ASSYPGLGRSGELF

j_gene: TRBJ2-7
v_gene: TRBV27
CDR3aa: ASRIKQGAWEQY

j_gene: TRBJ2-7
v_gene: TRBV6-5
CDR3aa: ASSYSVSYEQY